Shown below are 24 T cell receptor beta chains from a single sample sequenced in a study of neurological immune-mediated disorders. TCRdb processed the 5' RACE reads anew with MiXCR; each CDR3 protein has one entry. The table includes about 53,000 distinct CDR3 sequences, 7.5% to 9.5% detected once. The sample's time point: longitudinal time-point 3. The sample was PBMCs. These receptors were taken from a middle-aged woman in good health.

This clonotype was recorded many times. This chain connects TRBV7-8 to TRBJ2-7; TRBD2 might be the D (6 bases). There are 16 residues in the CDR3. In germline, CDR1 is SGHVS, CDR2 FQNEAQ. Trimming removed 1 base from V and 6 bases from J, with 19 bases in between. CDR3: CASSLDEREIGREQYF. The CDR3 DNA follows: TGTGCCAGCAGCTTAGACGAACGGGAGATCGGCCGCGAGCAGTACTTC.

This clonotype was seen many times. This sequence joins TRBV15 and TRBJ2-1; 11 nucleotides match TRBD1. Germline values: CDR1 LNHNV, CDR2 YYDKDF (reference sequence). V lost 3 bases, J lost 4 bases, and 2 bases stayed unmatched. This CDR3 spans 15 amino acids. The CDR3 region has the DNA TGTGCCACCAGCAGGGGACAGGGGGAGTACAATGAGCAGTTCTTC. Protein product: CATSRGQGEYNEQFF.

The gene calls are TRBV7-6 and TRBJ2-1, with TRBD2 matching over 10 bases. The CDR3 has 15 amino acids. Germline V lookup: CDR1 SGHVS, CDR2 FNYEAQ. Trimming cost V 4 bases and J 2 bases; bases outside gene matches: 2. The CDR3 DNA reads TGTGCCAGCAGCTGGACTAGCGGCCCCTACAATGAGCAGTTCTTC. Translated, it gives CASSWTSGPYNEQFF.

This clonotype was detected only a few times. The chain combines TRBV12-3 or TRBV12-4 with TRBJ2-5; 13 bases fit TRBD2. V lost 5 bases, J lost 5 bases, and 14 bases stayed unmatched. The CDR3 extends over 18 amino acids. The CDR3 protein is CASSLSTRGLAGLETQYF. The CDR3 region has the DNA TGTGCCAGCAGTCTTTCTACCCGGGGACTAGCGGGGCTGGAGACCCAGTACTTC.

This clonotype was seen many times. This chain uses TRBV25-1 with TRBJ1-1; unclear D gene. CDR3 length: 12 amino acids. Trimming removed 3 bases at V and 5 bases at J, with 7 bases between. CDR1 and CDR2 (germline): MGHDK, SYGVNS. Written as DNA, the CDR3 is TGTGCCAGCAGTGAGGGATGGACTGAAGCTTTCTTT. The encoded protein is CASSEGWTEAFF.

This clonotype was counted only a few times. The chain combines TRBV6-1 with TRBJ2-6; no firm D call. Germline assignment: CDR1 MNHNS and CDR2 SASEGT. V was pared by 10 bases and J by 2 bases, with 9 bases between. The length of the CDR3 is 13 residues. The CDR3 region is CATSVPGANVLTF. For the CDR3, the DNA is TGTGCCACGTCCGTCCCTGGGGCCAACGTCCTGACTTTC.

In this sample, this clonotype turned up many times. The V gene is TRBV25-1, the J gene TRBJ1-2; D is possibly TRBD1 (6 bases). In germline, CDR1 is MGHDK, CDR2 SYGVNS. V lost 5 bases and J lost 8, with 18 bases in between. The CDR3 extends over 14 amino acids. The CDR3 DNA is TGTGCCAGCAGTTATCAGACAGGTCGAGACGGCTACACCTTC. Translated: CASSYQTGRDGYTF.

This clonotype has a count of ten or more. The rearrangement links TRBV6-2 or TRBV6-3 to TRBJ2-3; 7 nucleotides line up with TRBD2. CDR3 length: 18 amino acids. Germline V lookup: CDR1 MNHEY, CDR2 SVGEGT. V was clipped by 6 bases and J by 2 bases; unmatched bases: 17. The CDR3 DNA sequence: TGTGCCAGCAGCAACACCCCTCTGGGCAGGGACTACACAGATACGCAGTATTTT. It codes for CASSNTPLGRDYTDTQYF.

The chain links TRBV2 to TRBJ2-5, with D possibly matching TRBD2 (6 bases). Looked up from germline, CDR1 is SNHLY and CDR2 is FYNNEI. V was pared by 5 bases and J by 1 base, with 14 bases between. This CDR3 comprises 15 residues. The CDR3 protein is CASSLGSLGQETQYF. The DNA of the CDR3 is TGTGCCAGCAGTCTCGGGAGTTTGGGCCAAGAGACCCAGTACTTC.

Many counts were recorded for this clonotype. This chain joins TRBV6-4 and TRBJ2-1, with D possibly being TRBD1 (6 bases). From germline, CDR1 is MRHNA and CDR2 SNTAGT. The CDR3 sequence is 14 residues long. V was shortened by 2 bases and J by 3 bases, with 8 bases between the two germline ends. This CDR3 reads CASSDRDIYNEQFF. CDR3 nucleotide sequence: TGTGCCAGCAGTGACCGGGACATCTACAATGAGCAGTTCTTC.

This clonotype was found many times. Here the CDR3 DNA reads TGTGCCAGCAGTTACGGGAGAACTACCTACGAGCAGTACTTC. Translated: CASSYGRTTYEQYF. The V and J genes are TRBV28 and TRBJ2-7, with TRBD2 as a possible D gene (6 bases). V lost 4 bases and J 2 bases, leaving 12 bases between the germline ends. The CDR3 loop spans 14 amino acids. The germline V gene has CDR1 MDHEN and CDR2 SYDVKM.

This clonotype occurred many times. This sequence joins TRBV5-6 and TRBJ1-2; 9 nucleotides match TRBD1. Unmatched junction bases numbered 8, after V lost 4 bases and J lost 1 base. The CDR3 length is 16 residues. Germline V lookup: CDR1 SGHDT, CDR2 YYEEEE. The CDR3 region has the DNA TGTGCCAGCAGCCCTCCGGACAGGGGATATAACTATGGCTACACCTTC. Its protein product is CASSPPDRGYNYGYTF.

With regard to this clonotype: One end of the junction does not line up with germline, which may come from a read error. The CDR3 DNA is TGTGCCAGCAGCTTGGAACCCACCACTGAAACTTTCTTT. This encodes CASSLEPTTETFF. This chain links TRBV5-5 with TRBJ1-1; D remains unclear. From germline, CDR1 is SGHKS and CDR2 YYEKEE (reference sequence). This CDR3 comprises 13 residues. Drawing the rest from reference TRBV5-5 and TRBJ1-1, the complete variable domain is DAGVTQSPTHLIKTRGQQVTLRCSPISGHKSVSWYQQVLGQGPQFIFQYYEKEERGRGNFPDRFSARQFPNYSSELNVNALLLGDSALYLCASSLEPTTETFFGQGTRLTVV.

This clonotype was recorded many times. The V call is TRBV10-3, the J call TRBJ2-4; TRBD1 or TRBD2 may be the D gene (5 bases each). V was pared by 1 base and J by 1 base, with 11 bases between. The CDR3 has 16 residues. Germline-derived CDR1 and CDR2 are ENHRY and SYGVKD. CDR3 in DNA: TGTGCCATCAGTGAGTTTAAAGGGACGGCCAAAAACATTCAGTACTTC. This codes for CAISEFKGTAKNIQYF.

This clonotype has a count of ten or more. The chain joins TRBV6-1 to TRBJ2-1, with D maybe TRBD1 (6 bases). The germline gives CDR1 MNHNS, CDR2 SASEGT. The V and J ends lost 8 bases and 0 bases respectively, with 11 bases between them. The CDR3 is 14 residues long. This CDR3 reads CASSRDNSYNEQFF. In nucleotides, the CDR3 is TGTGCCAGCTCCCGGGACAACTCCTACAATGAGCAGTTCTTC.

This clonotype was seen at least ten times. The J gene is TRBJ2-7, the V gene TRBV3-1, with 13 bases fitting TRBD2. Germline assignment: CDR1 LGHDT and CDR2 YNNKEL (reference sequence). The CDR3 is 15 residues long. J was trimmed by 2 bases and V by 5 bases; bases with no gene match: 3. The CDR3 reads CASSGGLAGAYEQYF. The CDR3 DNA follows: TGTGCCAGCAGCGGTGGACTAGCGGGAGCCTACGAGCAGTACTTC.

This chain uses TRBV6-5 with TRBJ2-1; 11 bases agree with TRBD2. There are 16 residues in the CDR3. Germline CDR1 and CDR2: MNHEY and SVGAGI. V lost 6 bases, J lost 8 bases, and 12 bases stayed unmatched. The CDR3 sequence is CASRALAGGRADEQFF. DNA of the CDR3: TGTGCCAGCAGAGCCCTAGCGGGGGGCCGCGCGGATGAGCAGTTCTTC.

This clonotype occurred many times. This sequence joins TRBV20-1 and TRBJ2-1; 8 nucleotides agree with TRBD1. The CDR3 consists of 18 residues. V trimming: 5 bases; J trimming: 2 bases; junction bases outside the gene matches: 17. Germline CDR1 DFQATT, CDR2 SNEGSKA (reference sequence). The CDR3 spells CSALRARDRGRAYNEQFF. In nucleotides, the CDR3 is TGCAGTGCTCTTAGAGCACGCGACAGGGGCAGGGCCTACAATGAGCAGTTCTTC.

On this clonotype itself: Germline and junction disagree at one end, which may indicate a read error. The rearrangement links TRBV7-6 to TRBJ1-3; possibly TRBD1 for D (6 bases). The germline V gene encodes CDR1 SGHVS and CDR2 FNYEAQ. This CDR3 is built from 15 residues. This CDR3 reads CASSVNRDTGNTVYF. CDR3 DNA: TGTGCCAGCAGCGTAAACAGGGATACTGGAAACACCGTATATTTT.

This clonotype was observed at least ten times. The chain combines TRBV12-3 or TRBV12-4 with TRBJ1-4; D ambiguous. V was trimmed by 2 bases and J by 8 bases, leaving 9 bases between them. The length of the CDR3 is 13 residues. The chain's CDR3 is CASSLRVGEKLFF. The CDR3 DNA reads as TGTGCCAGCAGTTTACGGGTTGGGGAAAAACTGTTTTTT.

V is TRBV12-2 and J is TRBJ1-2. TRBV12-2 is recorded as a pseudogene. The CDR3 has 13 amino acids. Written as DNA, the CDR3 is TGTGCAAGTCGCGCGATAGACGGAGGGGGCTACACCTTC. It specifies CASRAIDGGGYTF.

This clonotype was seen at least ten times. This chain connects TRBV7-2 to TRBJ2-2; 7 bases agree with TRBD1. The germline CDR1 and CDR2 sequences are SGHTA and FQGNSA. After removal of 3 bases from V and 0 bases from J, the junction contained 10 bases not matched to a gene. The CDR3 has 18 residues. As DNA, the CDR3 is TGTGCCAGCAGCTTTTCCACGGGACAGATTGCGAACACCGGGGAGCTGTTTTTT. This codes for CASSFSTGQIANTGELFF.

This clonotype was observed at least ten times. The chain uses TRBV6-2 or TRBV6-3 and TRBJ1-6, with TRBD1 identical over 7 bases. Germline V gene data show CDR1 as MNHEY and CDR2 as SVGEGT. V gave up 5 bases and J gave up 15 bases; unmatched junction bases: 13. CDR3 length: 14 amino acids. The CDR3 protein is CASSVAGQTSDLHF. The CDR3 DNA sequence: TGTGCCAGCAGTGTGGCGGGACAGACCTCGGACCTCCACTTT.

This clonotype appeared many times. The chain employs TRBV5-1 and TRBJ2-1, with D possibly matching TRBD2 (6 bases). The CDR3 contains 16 residues. The germline CDR1 and CDR2 sequences are SGHRS and YFSETQ. V lost 1 base, J lost 6 bases, and 17 bases lay in between. CDR3 sequence (DNA): TGCGCCAGCAGCTTGCGTGGGGCGGGGCTCGCCAATGAGCAGTTCTTC. Its protein product is CASSLRGAGLANEQFF.